This T cell receptor beta chain was identified during a study of T cells in narcolepsy. Whole-study context: Enrolled donors included narcolepsy type 1 or type 2 patients and healthy controls.

The CDR3 length is 13 residues. CDR1 is SGHDT and CDR2 is YYEEEE in the germline V gene. In its sample, this clone was seen once. At one end the junction does not follow the germline gene, possibly because of a read error. Distinct nucleotide sequences in the sample also encode this CDR3. TCRdb's copy holds only in-frame clones and misses some; the assay was immunoSEQ multiplex PCR. The sample shows nearly 35,000 clones, over 65% of them seen only once. This clonotype was sampled from a human donor in good health. V gene TRBV5-6 combines with J gene TRBJ1-2, with no clear D. Sequencing input: memory (CD45RA-) CD4+ T cells from blood. Here the CDR3 reads CASSLPANYGYTF. The CDR3 DNA is TGCGCCAGCAGCTTGCCGGCTAACTATGGCTACACCTTC. Full variable domain (remainder filled in from reference TRBV5-6 and TRBJ1-2): DAGVTQSPTHLIKTRGQQVTLRCSPKSGHDTVSWYQQALGQGPQFIFQYYEEEERQRGNFPDRFSGHQFPNYSSELNVNALLLGDSALYLCASSLPANYGYTFGSGTRLTVV.